Shown below are 25 T cell receptor beta chains from a single sample sequenced in a study of cytomegalovirus exposure and HLA in healthy donors. TCRdb keeps only in-frame clones here, not all; method: immunoSEQ multiplex PCR. The table has 200,000 to 250,000 clones, around 90% seen once. Input material: PBMCs. The receptor set was obtained from a woman under 30 in good health and CMV-seropositive.

The chain uses TRBV29-1 and TRBJ2-4; TRBD2 agrees at 14 bases. The length of the CDR3 is 14 residues. The J segment lost 9 bases and the V segment lost 4 bases, leaving 5 bases of the junction unmatched. Germline values: CDR1 SQVTM, CDR2 ANQGSEA. The CDR3 region has the DNA TGCAGCGTTGTCAAGACTAGCGGGAGGGTCATTCAGTACTTC. This encodes CSVVKTSGRVIQYF.

This chain links TRBV27 with TRBJ2-7, with D maybe TRBD1 (6 bases). This CDR3 spans 16 amino acids. Germline loops: CDR1 MNHEY, CDR2 SMNVEV (reference sequence). The V and J ends lost 6 bases and 2 bases respectively, with 20 bases between them. CDR3 coding DNA: TGTGCCAGCAGAAGCCCGACCAGGGGTTCCCCCTACGAGCAGTACTTC. It encodes CASRSPTRGSPYEQYF.

V usage is TRBV30 and J usage is TRBJ2-1, with D perhaps TRBD1 (5 bases). Germline loops: CDR1 GTSNPN, CDR2 SVGIG (reference sequence). Trimming removed 4 bases from V and 1 base from J, with 17 bases in between. CDR3 length: 16 residues. The CDR3 DNA sequence: TGTGCCTGGACCCCCATTCAGGGAAGGTCCTACAATGAGCAGTTCTTC. It codes for CAWTPIQGRSYNEQFF.

The chain uses TRBV12-2 and TRBJ1-2. TRBV12-2 constitutes a pseudogene. This CDR3 has 15 residues. CDR3 residues: CASRFTGTTNYGYTF. The CDR3 nucleotides are TGTGCAAGTCGCTTTACCGGGACTACAAACTATGGCTACACCTTC.

The rearrangement links TRBV30 to TRBJ1-1; tentatively, D is TRBD1 (6 bases). Trimming took 2 bases from V and 4 from J, leaving 14 bases between them. Germline loops: CDR1 GTSNPN, CDR2 SVGIG (reference sequence). This CDR3 region has 14 residues. CDR3 nucleotide sequence: TGTGCCTGGAGTCCCCGAACAGGGATCACTGAAGCTTTCTTT. It translates to CAWSPRTGITEAFF. Variable domain in full (rest from reference TRBV30 and TRBJ1-1): SQTIHQWPATLVQPVGSPLSLECTVEGTSNPNLYWYRQAAGRGLQLLFYSVGIGQISSEVPQNLSASRPQDRQFILSSKKLLLSDSGFYLCAWSPRTGITEAFFGQGTRLTVV.

J is TRBJ2-7 and V is TRBV27, with D perhaps TRBD1 (5 bases). The CDR3 covers 15 residues. Germline assignment: CDR1 MNHEY and CDR2 SMNVEV (reference sequence). The V end was cut by 5 bases, the J end by 2 bases, with 16 bases between. For the CDR3, the DNA is TGTGCCAGCAGTCCCATCGCAGGGCCCCCCTACGAGCAGTACTTC. Translation: CASSPIAGPPYEQYF.

This rearrangement joins TRBV21-1 to TRBJ2-4; the DNA was not compared with TRBD2, the D call given in the table. TRBV21-1 is termed a pseudogene. The CDR3 is made up of 13 amino acids. The CDR3 nucleotides read TGTGCCAGCAGCCACGAGACCAAAAACATTCAGTACTTC. Encoded protein: CASSHETKNIQYF.

The V and J genes are TRBV28 and TRBJ2-1, with 11 nucleotides matching TRBD2. The length of the CDR3 is 15 residues. Per the germline V gene, CDR1 is MDHEN and CDR2 is SYDVKM. J lost 6 bases, V lost 2 bases, and 3 bases had no gene match. CDR3: CASSLLAGGGNEQFF. The CDR3 DNA reads TGTGCCAGCAGTTTACTAGCGGGAGGCGGCAATGAGCAGTTCTTC.

This rearrangement joins TRBV29-1 to TRBJ1-2, with D possibly being TRBD1 (6 bases). Trimming took off 3 bases at V and 4 bases at J, with 12 bases between the two ends. The CDR3 is 13 residues long. The germline V gene encodes CDR1 SQVTM and CDR2 ANQGSEA. CDR3 nucleotide sequence: TGCAGCGTTGACCCTCCCAGGGGCTATGGCTACACCTTC. Translating gives CSVDPPRGYGYTF.

V is TRBV7-6 and J is TRBJ1-1; the match to TRBD1 covers 7 bases. The CDR3 has 14 residues. Germline CDR1 is SGHVS and CDR2 is FNYEAQ. The trim removed 5 bases at V and 2 bases at J, leaving 5 bases unmatched. CDR3 protein: CASSRRDSNTEAFF. CDR3 sequence (DNA): TGTGCCAGCAGCCGTAGGGACAGTAACACTGAAGCTTTCTTT.

The genes are TRBV4-1 and TRBJ2-1; 12 bases are shared with TRBD2. The V gene end was trimmed by 4 bases and the J gene end by 4 bases; junction bases not matched to a gene: 2. This CDR3 region has 15 residues. From germline, CDR1 is MGHRA and CDR2 YSYEKL. The CDR3 nucleotides read TGCGCCAGCAGCCCTGGACTAGCGGGGTACAATGAGCAGTTCTTC. Encoded protein: CASSPGLAGYNEQFF.

The gene calls are TRBV4-1 and TRBJ1-5, with D tentatively TRBD1 (6 bases). V was pared by 4 bases and J by 4 bases, with 14 bases between. CDR3 length equals 15 residues. Germline V lookup: CDR1 MGHRA, CDR2 YSYEKL. The CDR3: CASSRTQGNNQPQHF. The CDR3 DNA reads TGCGCCAGCAGCCGGACACAGGGTAATAATCAGCCCCAGCATTTT.

The rearrangement links TRBV7-9 to TRBJ1-5; D gene uncertain. The CDR3 is 12 amino acids. V lost 3 bases and J 5 bases, leaving 5 bases between the germline ends. Germline V gene lookup returns CDR1 SEHNR and CDR2 FQNEAQ (reference sequence). CDR3 sequence reads: CASSFVDQPQHF. For the CDR3, the DNA is TGTGCCAGCAGCTTCGTTGATCAGCCCCAGCATTTT.

V gene TRBV4-2 combines with J gene TRBJ2-7; 7 bases match TRBD2. This CDR3 has 14 residues. Trimming removed 6 bases from V and 5 bases from J; junction bases left unmatched: 10. The germline gives CDR1 LGHNA, CDR2 YNFKEQ. Here the CDR3 reads CASSQRDRGNEQYF. As DNA, the CDR3 is TGTGCCAGCAGTCAGCGGGATCGAGGCAACGAGCAGTACTTC.

This chain links TRBV7-2 with TRBJ1-2; D is uncertain. Germline V gives CDR1 SGHTA, CDR2 FQGNSA. The CDR3 extends over 13 amino acids. Trimming took off 3 bases at V and 5 bases at J, with 10 bases between the two ends. For the CDR3, the DNA is TGTGCCAGCAGCTTTCTCACCGGTTATGGCTACACCTTC. Protein product: CASSFLTGYGYTF.

The V gene is TRBV7-8, the J gene TRBJ2-7; tentative D call: TRBD2 (6 bases). CDR1 SGHVS and CDR2 FQNEAQ come from the germline V gene. The germline V and J ends were trimmed by 5 bases and 2 bases, with 19 bases remaining between them. The CDR3 sequence is 16 residues long. CDR3 in amino acids: CASSPPGVGQTYEQYF. Here the CDR3 DNA reads TGTGCCAGCAGCCCGCCGGGGGTAGGACAAACCTACGAGCAGTACTTC.

The CDR3 loop is CSVGTGTGTYEQYF. CDR3 DNA sequence: TGCAGCGTTGGGACCGGGACTGGCACCTACGAGCAGTACTTC. This rearrangement joins TRBV29-1 to TRBJ2-7, with a weak D call TRBD2 (6 bases). Trimming left V 4 bases short and J 2 bases short, with 15 bases between. The CDR3 has 14 residues. Germline V gives CDR1 SQVTM, CDR2 ANQGSEA.

In nucleotides, the CDR3 is TGTGCCAGCAGTTACTGGCCTGCTGGAAACACCATATATTTT. Translated, it gives CASSYWPAGNTIYF. V gene TRBV6-6 combines with J gene TRBJ1-3, with D unresolved. The V end lost 1 base, the J end lost 2 bases, and 6 bases lay between the germline ends. Per the germline V gene, CDR1 is MNHNY and CDR2 is SVGAGI (reference sequence). The CDR3 length is 14 residues.

The chain is built from TRBV4-2 and TRBJ1-5; D ambiguous. The CDR3 consists of 15 residues. From germline, CDR1 is LGHNA and CDR2 YNFKEQ. Trimming shortened V by 1 base and J by 0 bases, and 7 bases separated the two germline ends. In nucleotides, the CDR3 is TGTGCCAGCAGCCAAGCCACAAATAGCAATCAGCCCCAGCATTTT. This translates into CASSQATNSNQPQHF.

The rearrangement links TRBV4-2 to TRBJ1-1, with D possibly being TRBD1 (5 bases). Trimming took off 0 bases at V and 1 base at J, with 12 bases between the two ends. Germline CDR1 and CDR2: LGHNA and YNFKEQ. The CDR3 sequence is 16 residues long. The CDR3 sequence is CASSQDNRQTNTEAFF. The CDR3 nucleotides read TGTGCCAGCAGCCAAGATAATCGACAGACGAACACTGAAGCTTTCTTT.

The V and J genes are TRBV9 and TRBJ1-4, with D perhaps matching TRBD1 (5 bases). From germline, CDR1 is SGDLS and CDR2 YYNGEE. The V gene lost 1 base and the J gene lost 3 bases, with 13 bases spanning the gap. The CDR3 covers 16 residues. Written as DNA, the CDR3 is TGTGCCAGCAGCGTACGTTCGACAGTGGCTAATGAAAAACTGTTTTTT. Amino acid sequence: CASSVRSTVANEKLFF.

The rearrangement joins TRBV30 to TRBJ2-1; weak D call: TRBD2 (5 bases). This CDR3 comprises 14 residues. V lost 2 bases, J lost 8 bases, and 16 bases lay in between. The V gene's germline CDR1 is GTSNPN and CDR2 SVGIG (reference sequence). The CDR3 region is CAWSFGLPLDEQFF. The CDR3 DNA is TGTGCCTGGAGTTTTGGACTTCCCTTGGATGAGCAGTTCTTC.

V gene TRBV7-9 combines with J gene TRBJ2-1, with a possible D match to TRBD2 (5 bases). The CDR3 totals 15 residues. The V gene's germline CDR1 is SEHNR and CDR2 FQNEAQ (reference sequence). Deletions cut 8 bases from V and 4 bases from J, with 18 bases between. The CDR3 nucleotides read TGTGCCAGCTTAATATCGTGGACTGTGTACAATGAGCAGTTCTTC. Protein: CASLISWTVYNEQFF.

CDR3 sequence reads: CASSRTGDGYTF. The CDR3, as DNA: TGTGCCAGCAGTCGGACAGGGGACGGCTACACCTTC. The chain is built from TRBV6-5 and TRBJ1-2, with TRBD1 identical over 9 bases. V dropped 5 bases and J dropped 8; count of bases not matched to a gene: 3. The V gene's germline CDR1 is MNHEY and CDR2 SVGAGI. This CDR3 comprises 12 residues.

The chain recombines TRBV6-6 with TRBJ2-1; TRBD2 might be the D (6 bases). The germline V and J ends were trimmed by 2 bases and 5 bases, with 7 bases remaining between them. Germline values: CDR1 MNHNY, CDR2 SVGAGI (reference sequence). CDR3 length equals 13 residues. This CDR3 reads CASSYAGHNEQFF. The CDR3 DNA reads TGTGCCAGCAGTTACGCGGGGCACAATGAGCAGTTCTTC.